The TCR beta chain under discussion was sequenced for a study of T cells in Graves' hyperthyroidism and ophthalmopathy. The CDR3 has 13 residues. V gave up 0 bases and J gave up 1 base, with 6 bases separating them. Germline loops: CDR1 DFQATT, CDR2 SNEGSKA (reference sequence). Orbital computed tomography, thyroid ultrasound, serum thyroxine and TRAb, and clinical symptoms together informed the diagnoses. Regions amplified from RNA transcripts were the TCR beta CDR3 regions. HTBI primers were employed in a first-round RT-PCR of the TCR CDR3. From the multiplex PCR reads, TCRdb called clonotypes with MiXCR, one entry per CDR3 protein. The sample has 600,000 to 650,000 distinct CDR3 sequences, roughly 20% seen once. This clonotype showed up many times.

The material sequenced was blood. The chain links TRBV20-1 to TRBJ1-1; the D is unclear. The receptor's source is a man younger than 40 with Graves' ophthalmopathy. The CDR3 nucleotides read TGCAGTGCTAGAGATGACGGGAACACTGAAGCTTTCTTT. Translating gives CSARDDGNTEAFF.